These T cell receptor beta chains were read from a single sample in a study of metastatic and nonmetastatic thyroid tumors. Via MiXCR, TCRdb re-called the PCR reads. This repertoire shows about 38,000 clones, roughly a quarter found once; its top ten account for nearly 10%. The sample was blood. These receptors originate from a female donor with papillary thyroid cancer or a benign thyroid nodule (not recorded which). Some clones in this sample may be carry-over from other donors' samples. The conserved cysteine and the conserved F or W are not part of the CDR3 here. The D gene is left open where the match is weak.

v_gene: TRBV6-2/TRBV6-3; d_gene: TRBD2; CDR3aa: ASSPLPTSGRAGETQY
v_gene: TRBV2; d_gene: .; CDR3aa: ASSLNRAPAQPQH
v_gene: TRBV7-9; d_gene: .; CDR3aa: ASSHGGPREGAF
v_gene: TRBV28; d_gene: TRBD2; CDR3aa: ASRSGTSGTYEQY
v_gene: TRBV20-1; d_gene: .; CDR3aa: SARDSTELIKQY
v_gene: TRBV27; d_gene: .; CDR3aa: ASSLSQGGNQPQH
v_gene: TRBV6-2/TRBV6-3; d_gene: .; CDR3aa: ASTKIPDQAYEQY
v_gene: TRBV28; d_gene: TRBD1; CDR3aa: ASSPGTATTYEQY
v_gene: TRBV30; d_gene: TRBD1; CDR3aa: AWSEVRGEQY
v_gene: TRBV10-3; d_gene: TRBD2; CDR3aa: ATQRGSSYNEQF
v_gene: TRBV6-8; d_gene: TRBD2; CDR3aa: ASSYSVTGDGGGYEQY
v_gene: TRBV6-1; d_gene: TRBD1; CDR3aa: ASSQGGASGYT
v_gene: TRBV12-3/TRBV12-4; d_gene: TRBD2; CDR3aa: ASSVGLAGGKRDEQF
v_gene: TRBV6-2/TRBV6-3; d_gene: TRBD1; CDR3aa: ASSLDRGRYEQY
v_gene: TRBV6-2/TRBV6-3; d_gene: .; CDR3aa: ASSYDSSGNTIY
v_gene: TRBV6-1; d_gene: .; CDR3aa: ASTPSGGYT
v_gene: TRBV18; d_gene: .; CDR3aa: ASSLQGDYGYT
v_gene: TRBV28; d_gene: TRBD2; CDR3aa: ASIPGTSGRASNIQY
v_gene: TRBV19; d_gene: TRBD1; CDR3aa: ASSTNWGQGRSQH
v_gene: TRBV10-2; d_gene: TRBD2; CDR3aa: ATHSGRANEQF
v_gene: TRBV6-2/TRBV6-3; d_gene: TRBD2; CDR3aa: ASRARAGLAVGDTQC
v_gene: TRBV24-1; d_gene: .; CDR3aa: ATSDSSTAGETQY
v_gene: TRBV6-1; d_gene: .; CDR3aa: ASSERGGYGYT
v_gene: TRBV4-2; d_gene: .; CDR3aa: ASSQEARSARELF
v_gene: TRBV18; d_gene: .; CDR3aa: ASSLEAVANYGYT
v_gene: TRBV20-1; d_gene: .; CDR3aa: SASGGFSTDTQY
v_gene: TRBV15; d_gene: TRBD2; CDR3aa: ATSRVTGGPSEQY
v_gene: TRBV28; d_gene: .; CDR3aa: ASSSRWRLSYEQY
v_gene: TRBV2; d_gene: .; CDR3aa: ASSPFPADGSYNEQF
v_gene: TRBV20-1; d_gene: TRBD2; CDR3aa: SAAPGTSHEQY
v_gene: TRBV7-2; d_gene: TRBD1; CDR3aa: ASSQEGRGAGYT
v_gene: TRBV30; d_gene: .; CDR3aa: AWSRERTEWSGNTIY
v_gene: TRBV7-3; d_gene: .; CDR3aa: ASSLMGGVYNSPLH
v_gene: TRBV29-1; d_gene: TRBD2; CDR3aa: SAASGIITGELF
v_gene: TRBV5-1; d_gene: .; CDR3aa: ASSLGAVVSNEQF
v_gene: TRBV7-8; d_gene: .; CDR3aa: ASSSDDYSVQY
v_gene: TRBV7-2; d_gene: TRBD2; CDR3aa: ASSLGLAGNEQF
v_gene: TRBV3-1; d_gene: TRBD2; CDR3aa: ASSLGLGGYEQY
v_gene: TRBV27; d_gene: .; CDR3aa: ASSLIWGGEQY
v_gene: TRBV6-1; d_gene: TRBD1; CDR3aa: ASSEFGTGASSPLH
v_gene: TRBV28; d_gene: .; CDR3aa: ASSPNTEAF
v_gene: TRBV20-1; d_gene: TRBD1; CDR3aa: SARVGGAGNQPQH
v_gene: TRBV18; d_gene: .; CDR3aa: ASSPRQTNTEAF
v_gene: TRBV20-1; d_gene: .; CDR3aa: SARDPKVTEAF
v_gene: TRBV5-4; d_gene: .; CDR3aa: ASSFGGRSSYEQY
v_gene: TRBV4-3; d_gene: .; CDR3aa: ASSQALVAEQY
v_gene: TRBV19; d_gene: TRBD1; CDR3aa: ASSMTWDSNSPLH
v_gene: TRBV5-1; d_gene: TRBD2; CDR3aa: ASSPTAGSRETQY
v_gene: TRBV20-1; d_gene: .; CDR3aa: SAPDNTDTQY
v_gene: TRBV20-1; d_gene: TRBD1; CDR3aa: SARSKRQGAPGANVLT
v_gene: TRBV20-1; d_gene: TRBD1; CDR3aa: SARDPTGVDYGYT
v_gene: TRBV7-2; d_gene: .; CDR3aa: ASSLTWEQF
v_gene: TRBV27; d_gene: .; CDR3aa: ASSRGPARYNEQF
v_gene: TRBV4-1; d_gene: .; CDR3aa: ASSQAVTDTQY
v_gene: TRBV7-2; d_gene: .; CDR3aa: ASSLGGTTRRETKY
v_gene: TRBV7-2; d_gene: .; CDR3aa: ASSLAVGGYT
v_gene: TRBV29-1; d_gene: .; CDR3aa: SAREATGYT
v_gene: TRBV27; d_gene: .; CDR3aa: ASTPRIDTGELF
v_gene: TRBV6-1; d_gene: .; CDR3aa: ASSEGLQIRETQY
v_gene: TRBV7-2; d_gene: .; CDR3aa: ASTLGDTQY